Listed here are 11 T cell receptor beta chains from one sample, sequenced in a study of blood T cells in healthy people across ages. Then a second PCR, running roughly 6 to 11 cycles, was carried out with a sample-barcoded 5' primer and a J-beta primer mix. Using its own MiXCR run on the 5' RACE reads, TCRdb lists one record per CDR3 protein. The sample contains 1.5 million to 2 million distinct CDR3 sequences, about 35% of which appear only once. Sequencing input: blood. The receptors come from a woman in her twenties or thirties in good health.

As for this clonotype: A read error may be the cause here, since a much bigger clone is one base away. The CDR3 is CASSPGEGREYYGQYF. In DNA form, the CDR3 reads TGTGCCAGCAGCCCCGGCGAGGGGCGAGAATACTACGGGCAGTACTTC. The genes are TRBV7-2 and TRBJ2-7; the D gene could be TRBD1 or TRBD2 (5 bases each). CDR1 is SGHTA, CDR2 FQGNSA, per germline. The CDR3 has 16 amino acids.

V and J are TRBV5-1 and TRBJ2-7, with 8 bases matching TRBD2. Germline V gene data show CDR1 as SGHRS and CDR2 as YFSETQ. There are 15 residues in the CDR3. Trimming took 4 bases from V and 2 from J; bases not matched to a gene: 8. The CDR3 region is CASSPISGTTYEQYF. The CDR3 DNA sequence: TGCGCCAGCAGCCCGATTAGCGGGACGACCTACGAGCAGTACTTC.

The gene calls are TRBV6-6 and TRBJ2-5; possible D gene TRBD2, 5 bases. The CDR3 is 16 residues long. V lost 6 bases, J lost 0 bases, and 17 bases lay in between. Germline CDR1 reads MNHNY; CDR2 reads SVGAGI (reference sequence). The CDR3 protein is CASSPRTGPHQETQYF. The CDR3 DNA reads as TGTGCCAGCAGCCCCAGGACTGGCCCGCACCAAGAGACCCAGTACTTC.

Regarding this clonotype: A much larger clonotype is one base distant, so this may be a read error. The chain employs TRBV6-1 and TRBJ2-1, with TRBD2 identical over 7 bases. Germline V gives CDR1 MNHNS, CDR2 SASEGT. The CDR3 is made up of 15 amino acids. V was pared by 6 bases and J by 5 bases, with 10 bases of the junction left unmatched. Here the CDR3 reads CASRNLLAAHNEQFF. The CDR3 nucleotides are TGTGCCAGCAGAAATCTTCTAGCGGCCCACAATGAGCAGTTCTTC.

The J gene is TRBJ2-2, the V gene TRBV4-1; 14 bases map to TRBD2. V was pared by 4 bases and J by 8 bases, with 6 bases of the junction left unmatched. CDR1 is MGHRA and CDR2 is YSYEKL in the germline V gene. This CDR3 is 16 amino acids long. In DNA form, the CDR3 reads TGCGCCAGCAGCCGGGGACTAGCGGGGGTGACTGGGGAGCTGTTTTTT. Its translation: CASSRGLAGVTGELFF.

This chain joins TRBV20-1 and TRBJ1-5; D is ambiguous. Trimming pared 5 bases from V and 2 bases from J, leaving 16 bases between. The CDR3 contains 15 residues. Germline V gene data show CDR1 as DFQATT and CDR2 as SNEGSKA (reference sequence). CDR3 in amino acids: CSAQQRPEGNQPQHF. For the CDR3, the DNA is TGCAGTGCTCAACAGCGCCCGGAGGGCAATCAGCCCCAGCATTTT.

This clonotype was picked up a small number of times. The J gene is TRBJ2-1, the V gene TRBV30; D may be TRBD1 or TRBD2 (5 bases each). The CDR3 length is 12 residues. Trimming stripped 5 bases from V and 5 bases from J, with 10 bases between. Per the germline V gene, CDR1 is GTSNPN and CDR2 is SVGIG (reference sequence). Here the CDR3 DNA reads TGTGCCTGGGGTGGGGGAAACAATGAGCAGTTCTTC. Amino acids: CAWGGGNNEQFF.

The chain joins TRBV6-5 to TRBJ2-7; 8 bases are a match to TRBD1. Looked up from germline, CDR1 is MNHEY and CDR2 is SVGAGI. This CDR3 region has 14 residues. After removal of 5 bases from V and 6 bases from J, the junction contained 9 bases not matched to a gene. CDR3 in amino acids: CASSRRQGRSEQYF. The CDR3 bases are TGTGCCAGCAGTCGAAGACAGGGGAGGAGCGAGCAGTACTTC.

The genes are TRBV12-3 or TRBV12-4 and TRBJ2-2; weak D call: TRBD2 (5 bases). V was pared by 3 bases and J by 6 bases, with 11 bases between. There are 14 residues in the CDR3. CDR3 DNA sequence: TGTGCCAGCAGTTTTACTGGGCGGGCCGGGGAGCTGTTTTTT. It yields the protein CASSFTGRAGELFF.

This clonotype was seen many times. The rearrangement links TRBV29-1 to TRBJ1-2, with TRBD1 matching 7 bases. CDR1 is SQVTM and CDR2 is ANQGSEA in the germline V gene. The CDR3 has 14 residues. With 6 bases clipped from V and 0 bases from J, the junction kept 7 bases outside the gene matches. CDR3 amino acids: CSVIPGQANYGYTF. The CDR3, as DNA: TGCAGCGTCATCCCCGGACAGGCTAACTATGGCTACACCTTC. The entire variable domain, with the rest obtained from reference TRBV29-1 and TRBJ1-2, is as follows: SAVISQKPSRDICQRGTSLTIQCQVDSQVTMMFWYRQQPGQSLTLIATANQGSEATYESGFVIDKFPISRPNLTFSTLTVSNMSPEDSSIYLCSVIPGQANYGYTFGSGTRLTVV.

This clonotype was counted only a few times. The chain has TRBV5-1 and TRBJ2-3; 7 bases match TRBD2. V shed 4 bases, J shed 1 base, and the junction held 12 bases outside the gene matches. CDR1 and CDR2 from the germline V gene are SGHRS and YFSETQ. The CDR3 consists of 17 residues. CDR3 nucleotides: TGCGCCAGCAGCCTCTGGGGGGGACTCTCGGGCACAGATACGCAGTATTTT. Translating gives CASSLWGGLSGTDTQYF. The whole variable domain, remainder taken from reference TRBV5-1 and TRBJ2-3, is KAGVTQTPRYLIKTRGQQVTLSCSPISGHRSVSWYQQTPGQGLQFLFEYFSETQRNKGNFPGRFSGRQFSNSRSEMNVSTLELGDSALYLCASSLWGGLSGTDTQYFGPGTRLTVL.